This T cell receptor beta chain was captured by sequencing in a study of response to subunit inactivated influenza vaccine. General study points: The authors suggested that few new T cells are recruited per seasonal influenza vaccination.

The CDR3 sequence is 15 residues long. CDR1 SGHAT and CDR2 FQNNGV come from the germline V gene. With 3 bases removed from V and 8 bases from J, the gap between germline ends came to 19 bases. Each CDR3 protein gets one entry after TCRdb re-called the RT-PCR reads with MiXCR. The table shows about 520,000 distinct CDR3 sequences, with 7.2% occurring only once. This clonotype appeared many times. Its matching antigen is unknown. This sequence originates from a man aged 50-75 years who received an inactivated influenza vaccine. The source was PBMCs from blood, collected roughly 24 months after vaccination. The chain is built from TRBV11-2 and TRBJ1-2; possibly TRBD1 for D (6 bases). The CDR3 reads CASSFNRDGVWGYTF. As DNA, the CDR3 is TGTGCCAGCAGCTTCAACAGGGATGGTGTGTGGGGCTACACCTTC.